This TCR beta chain was identified in a study of CXCR3-negative and CXCR3-positive naive CD8 T cells. Background on the study: Overall TRB read output was some 140 million, and each library contained about 1.5 +/- 0.3 million reads. Study findings and constraints: Both of the naive subsets showed about the same high diversity, but memory CD8+ cells had much less. The TRB CDR3s that CXCR3-positive naive cells carried were more hydrophobic than those of CXCR3-negative naive cells. TRB CDR3 properties were used to infer TCR strength, and surface CD5 was comparable between naive subsets.

This clonotype registers medium-sized by frequency. Antigen: not known. The germline gives CDR1 DFQATT, CDR2 SNEGSKA (reference sequence). CDR3 length equals 12 residues. The method, 5' RACE with UMI labels, was used to prepare the TRB cDNA libraries. No DNA is given; TCRdb re-called the 5' RACE reads and lists each CDR3 protein once. In total, the table holds over 5,500 distinct CDR3 sequences. The specimen was naive CXCR3+ CD8+ T cells from blood. Described subset: CD45RO-CCR7+CD27+CD95- naive CD8+ T cells expressing CXCR3 (TNR3+). The gene calls are TRBV20-1 and TRBJ1-2. The sequence came from a human donor in good health. Some clones in this sample may be carry-over from other donors' samples. The CDR3 loop is CSARDSYYGYTF.